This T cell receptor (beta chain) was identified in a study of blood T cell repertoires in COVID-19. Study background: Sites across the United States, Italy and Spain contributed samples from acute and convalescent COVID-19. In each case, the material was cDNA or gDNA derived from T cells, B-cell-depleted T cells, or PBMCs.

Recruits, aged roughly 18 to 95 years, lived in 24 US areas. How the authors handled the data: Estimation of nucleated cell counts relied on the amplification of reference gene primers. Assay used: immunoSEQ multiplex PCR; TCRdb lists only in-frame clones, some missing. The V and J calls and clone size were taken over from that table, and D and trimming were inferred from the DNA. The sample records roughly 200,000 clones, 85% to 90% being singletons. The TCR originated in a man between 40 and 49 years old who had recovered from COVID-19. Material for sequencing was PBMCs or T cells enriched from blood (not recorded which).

This chain's CDR3 is CSVAGAGGAYEQYF. The CDR3 DNA reads TGCAGCGTTGCGGGAGCGGGAGGGGCCTACGAGCAGTACTTC. V usage is TRBV29-1 and J usage is TRBJ2-7; 10 nucleotides line up with TRBD2. Trimming cost V 4 bases and J 2 bases; bases outside gene matches: 5. The CDR3 is 14 residues long. From germline, CDR1 is SQVTM and CDR2 ANQGSEA.